The 30 T cell receptor beta chains reported below all come from one sample, sequenced in a study of human T cells and chemical hapten exposure. Sample time point: patch test 1, 2 weeks after DPC sensitization. Treatment: therapeutic diphenylcyclopropenone sensitization with weekly scalp DPC. Unfractionated whole blood yielded the extracted total RNA. A single record per CDR3 protein comes from TCRdb applying MiXCR to the RACE reads. In the table there are some 52,000 distinct CDR3 sequences, 9.5% to 11% of which are singletons. The sequenced sample was whole blood, obtained in connection with sensitization to the hapten diphenylcyclopropenone (DPC). The receptors were gathered from a middle-aged woman with alopecia areata. Some clones in this sample may be carry-over from other donors' samples.

This clonotype was recorded many times. This sequence joins TRBV28 and TRBJ2-7; 13 bases are a match to TRBD2. Germline V gene sequence: CDR1 MDHEN, CDR2 SYDVKM. The CDR3 runs 15 residues. After removal of 5 bases from V and 3 bases from J, the junction contained 4 bases not matched to a gene. The CDR3, as DNA: TGTGCCAGCAGTACTCGGACTAGCGGGAGCTACGAGCAGTACTTC. It codes for CASSTRTSGSYEQYF.

The genes are TRBV27 and TRBJ2-1; a weak D match, TRBD2 (6 bases). The CDR3 spans 16 residues. V lost 8 bases, J lost 1 base, and 18 bases lay in between. Germline V gene lookup returns CDR1 MNHEY and CDR2 SMNVEV (reference sequence). The CDR3 is CASGGKDGASYNEQFF. DNA of the CDR3: TGTGCCAGCGGCGGGAAGGATGGAGCATCCTACAATGAGCAGTTCTTC.

The J gene is TRBJ2-1, the V gene TRBV7-2; a possible D gene is TRBD1 (6 bases). Looked up from germline, CDR1 is SGHTA and CDR2 is FQGNSA. There are 19 residues in the CDR3. Trimming removed 0 bases at V and 1 base at J, with 19 bases between. The CDR3 sequence: CASSLARVWGHISYNEQFF. CDR3 nucleotides: TGTGCCAGCAGCTTAGCGCGGGTCTGGGGGCATATTTCCTACAATGAGCAGTTCTTC.

This clonotype was detected a few times. The V gene is TRBV4-1, the J gene TRBJ1-2, with 8 bases identical to TRBD1. Losses at the gene ends were 2 bases for V and 7 bases for J; bases not matched to a gene: 6. CDR3 size: 14 residues. Germline V gene data show CDR1 as MGHRA and CDR2 as YSYEKL. In DNA, the CDR3 is TGCGCCAGCAGCCAACCGGACAGGGTCGGTGGCTACACCTTC. Its translation is CASSQPDRVGGYTF.

There are many counts of this clonotype. The V and J genes are TRBV10-3 and TRBJ1-1; 9 nucleotides line up with TRBD1. Per germline, CDR1 ENHRY and CDR2 SYGVKD. CDR3 length equals 13 residues. The ends lost 11 bases at V and 4 bases at J; junction bases unmatched: 8. The CDR3 coding sequence is TGTGCCTCCACAGGGGGCGCGGGCACTGAAGCTTTCTTT. This encodes CASTGGAGTEAFF.

The V and J genes are TRBV6-5 and TRBJ1-5; the D gene is possibly TRBD1 (6 bases). From germline, CDR1 is MNHEY and CDR2 SVGAGI. This CDR3 has 12 amino acids. Trimming left V 10 bases short and J 7 bases short, with 14 bases between. DNA of the CDR3: TGTGCCACCTCTTCAGGGGACCAGCCCCAGCATTTT. Its translation: CATSSGDQPQHF.

To note about this clonotype: This clone may be a read error of a much larger clone one base away. V usage is TRBV11-3 and J usage is TRBJ2-1; no firm D call. Looked up from germline, CDR1 is SGHNT and CDR2 is YENEEA. CDR3 size: 14 residues. CDR3 residues: CASSLDVEYNEQIF. The CDR3 DNA reads as TGTGCCAGCAGCTTAGACGTCGAATACAATGAGCAGATCTTC.

In its sample, this clonotype was seen a few times. The chain links TRBV19 to TRBJ2-1; 8 nucleotides align to TRBD2. With 5 bases clipped from V and 5 bases from J, the junction kept 11 bases outside the gene matches. This CDR3 is built from 16 residues. The germline V gene has CDR1 LNHDA and CDR2 SQIVND (reference sequence). The CDR3 nucleotides read TGTGCCAGTAGTGCCGTAAGCGGGAGAGGGAACAATGAGCAGTTCTTC. This translates into CASSAVSGRGNNEQFF.

This clonotype occurred a few times. This rearrangement joins TRBV24-1 to TRBJ2-1, with D possibly called TRBD1 or TRBD2 (5 bases each). Looked up from germline, CDR1 is KGHDR and CDR2 is SFDVKD. This CDR3 has 16 amino acids. V was cut by 0 bases and J by 1 base, with 9 bases left in between. The CDR3 DNA is TGTGCCACCAGTGATTTGTCCGGGGCTTCCTACAATGAGCAGTTCTTC. It encodes CATSDLSGASYNEQFF.

The table lists this clonotype with a few counts. This sequence joins TRBV29-1 and TRBJ2-7, with 9 nucleotides matching TRBD2. This CDR3 contains 17 residues. V lost 0 bases, J lost 1 base, and 10 bases stayed unmatched. Germline CDR1 SQVTM, CDR2 ANQGSEA. The CDR3 DNA sequence: TGCAGCGTTGAAGATGGTGGGGCTAGCGGGATTTCCTACGAGCAGTACTTC. Amino acids: CSVEDGGASGISYEQYF.

This clonotype appeared many times. The CDR3 DNA follows: TGCAGTGCTAACTGGAGGCGGGAGTATCTGCAAGGCGAGCAGTACTTC. This gives the protein CSANWRREYLQGEQYF. The chain links TRBV20-1 to TRBJ2-7; 7 bases line up with TRBD2. CDR3 length equals 16 residues. V lost 4 bases and J lost 6; bases outside the gene matches: 18. Per germline, CDR1 DFQATT and CDR2 SNEGSKA (reference sequence).

This clonotype was recorded at least ten times. The chain joins TRBV12-3 or TRBV12-4 to TRBJ2-3; D not resolved. With 8 bases removed from V and 1 base from J, the gap between germline ends came to 1 base. The CDR3 consists of 10 residues. CDR3 sequence (DNA): TGTGCCAGCGGCACAGATACGCAGTATTTT. Its translation: CASGTDTQYF.

The chain combines TRBV5-6 with TRBJ1-3; 8 bases agree with TRBD1. The V gene's germline CDR1 is SGHDT and CDR2 YYEEEE. The CDR3 sequence is 14 residues long. Germline trimming cut 6 bases from V and 2 bases from J; bases unmatched to any gene: 4. CDR3 sequence reads: CASTRTGPGNTIYF. DNA of the CDR3: TGTGCCAGCACCCGGACAGGGCCTGGAAACACCATATATTTT.

The chain employs TRBV29-1 and TRBJ1-1; no clear D. The CDR3 totals 11 residues. Germline V lookup: CDR1 SQVTM, CDR2 ANQGSEA. V lost 7 bases and J 5 bases, leaving 11 bases between the germline ends. As DNA, the CDR3 is TGCAGCGCCGGATGGGAAACTGAAGCTTTCTTT. Its translation: CSAGWETEAFF.

This clonotype was found a few times. The CDR3 DNA reads as TGTGCCTGGAGTCCGACTACAGAGAACACCGGGGAGCTGTTTTTT. The encoded protein is CAWSPTTENTGELFF. The chain links TRBV30 to TRBJ2-2, with D maybe TRBD2 (5 bases). Germline-derived CDR1 and CDR2 are GTSNPN and SVGIG (reference sequence). The V end was cut by 2 bases, the J end by 1 base, with 11 bases between. The CDR3 length is 15 residues.

This clonotype occurred many times. This chain joins TRBV28 and TRBJ2-7, with D possibly TRBD1 on 5 matching bases. V was trimmed by 7 bases and J by 2 bases, leaving 21 bases between them. From germline, CDR1 is MDHEN and CDR2 SYDVKM. This CDR3 spans 16 amino acids. The CDR3 spells CASTHKSWYRTYEQYF. The DNA of the CDR3 is TGTGCCAGCACTCATAAGAGTTGGTACAGGACCTACGAGCAGTACTTC.

This clonotype was counted at least ten times. This chain links TRBV20-1 with TRBJ2-5, with D tentatively TRBD1 or TRBD2 (5 bases each). Germline V gene sequence: CDR1 DFQATT, CDR2 SNEGSKA (reference sequence). The CDR3 totals 13 residues. V lost 3 bases and J 3 bases, leaving 11 bases between the germline ends. Written as DNA, the CDR3 is TGCAGTGCTAGCCTGGGACGGGAAGAGACCCAGTACTTC. Translating gives CSASLGREETQYF.

V gene TRBV11-2 combines with J gene TRBJ2-3; a weak D match, TRBD2 (6 bases). CDR3 length equals 17 residues. V lost 0 bases, J lost 0 bases, and 13 bases lay in between. Germline values: CDR1 SGHAT, CDR2 FQNNGV. The CDR3 DNA follows: TGTGCCAGCAGCTTAGAATCGTGGGGGACTAGCACAGATACGCAGTATTTT. Its protein is CASSLESWGTSTDTQYF. Filled out from reference TRBV11-2 and TRBJ2-3, the complete variable domain reads EAGVAQSPRYKIIEKRQSVAFWCNPISGHATLYWYQQILGQGPKLLIQFQNNGVVDDSQLPKDRFSAERLKGVDSTLKIQPAKLEDSAVYLCASSLESWGTSTDTQYFGPGTRLTVL.

This clonotype is medium-sized (0.01 to 0.1%) by share. This chain connects TRBV7-9 to TRBJ2-3, with a tentative D call TRBD1 (5 bases). The CDR3 is 13 amino acids. The germline V gene has CDR1 SEHNR and CDR2 FQNEAQ (reference sequence). Trimming stripped 5 bases from V and 4 bases from J, with 10 bases between. The chain's CDR3 is CASSDPTADTQYF. In DNA form, the CDR3 reads TGTGCCAGCAGCGACCCGACAGCAGATACGCAGTATTTT. Combining the CDR3 with reference TRBV7-9 and TRBJ2-3 gives the whole variable domain DTGVSQNPRHKITKRGQNVTFRCDPISEHNRLYWYRQTLGQGPEFLTYFQNEAQLEKSRLLSDRFSAERPKGSFSTLEIQRTEQGDSAMYLCASSDPTADTQYFGPGTRLTVL.

This clonotype was counted between two and nine times. V gene TRBV29-1 combines with J gene TRBJ2-3, with D maybe TRBD2 (6 bases). This CDR3 contains 14 residues. Trimming shortened V by 7 bases and J by 7 bases, and 21 bases separated the two germline ends. Germline V CDR1 and CDR2: SQVTM, ANQGSEA. The CDR3 coding sequence is TGCAGCGGATCCCAGAACTACGCGGGAAATACGCAGTATTTT. It encodes CSGSQNYAGNTQYF.

The chain employs TRBV29-1 and TRBJ2-5; 12 nucleotides match TRBD2. Looked up from germline, CDR1 is SQVTM and CDR2 is ANQGSEA. CDR3 length: 16 residues. After removal of 6 bases from V and 4 bases from J, the junction contained 12 bases not matched to a gene. The CDR3 reads CSVPADTGLAGETQYF. The DNA for the CDR3 is TGCAGCGTCCCCGCCGACACGGGACTAGCGGGAGAGACCCAGTACTTC. Full variable domain (missing parts from reference TRBV29-1 and TRBJ2-5): SAVISQKPSRDICQRGTSLTIQCQVDSQVTMMFWYRQQPGQSLTLIATANQGSEATYESGFVIDKFPISRPNLTFSTLTVSNMSPEDSSIYLCSVPADTGLAGETQYFGPGTRLLVL.

The chain links TRBV11-2 to TRBJ2-1; 7 positions match TRBD1. Germline V lookup: CDR1 SGHAT, CDR2 FQNNGV. J was trimmed by 6 bases and V by 6 bases; bases with no gene match: 8. This CDR3 has 14 residues. CDR3 sequence reads: CASSLTGVVNEQFF. In DNA form, the CDR3 reads TGTGCCAGCAGTTTAACAGGGGTGGTCAATGAGCAGTTCTTC.

This clonotype was detected only a few times. The rearrangement joins TRBV29-1 to TRBJ2-7; 7 bases are a match to TRBD2. CDR3 size: 14 residues. With 3 bases clipped from V and 4 bases from J, the junction kept 9 bases outside the gene matches. The germline gives CDR1 SQVTM, CDR2 ANQGSEA. The CDR3 loop reads CSVEGPSGSYEQYF. The CDR3 nucleotides read TGCAGCGTTGAGGGGCCTAGCGGTTCGTACGAGCAGTACTTC.

In its sample, this clonotype was seen a few times. CDR3 sequence (DNA): TGTGCCAGCAGTGAGGGACAGGTTAAATCACCCCTCCACTTT. Protein: CASSEGQVKSPLHF. The chain uses TRBV6-1 and TRBJ1-6; 8 bases match TRBD1. CDR3 length: 14 amino acids. The V gene end was trimmed by 3 bases and the J gene end by 10 bases; junction bases not matched to a gene: 5. CDR1 and CDR2 from the germline V gene are MNHNS and SASEGT.

This clonotype was picked up a small number of times. V is TRBV27 and J is TRBJ1-5, with unresolved D. The CDR3 consists of 12 residues. Trimming cost V 6 bases and J 3 bases, with 6 bases left between them. The V gene's germline CDR1 is MNHEY and CDR2 SMNVEV (reference sequence). The CDR3 is CASSKLNQPQHF. The CDR3 nucleotides are TGTGCCAGCAGCAAACTCAATCAGCCCCAGCATTTT.

The sample holds many counts of this clonotype. The J gene is TRBJ1-1, the V gene TRBV20-1; D gene uncertain. V lost 1 base to trimming and J lost 2 bases, with 8 bases between them. The CDR3 covers 13 residues. CDR1 is DFQATT, CDR2 SNEGSKA, per germline (reference sequence). CDR3 sequence reads: CSARGWGNTEAFF. The DNA of the CDR3 is TGCAGTGCTAGAGGGTGGGGAAACACTGAAGCTTTCTTT.

The J gene is TRBJ2-3, the V gene TRBV5-1; a possible D gene is TRBD2 (6 bases). Germline V gene sequence: CDR1 SGHRS, CDR2 YFSETQ. The CDR3 is 15 residues long. Trimming took 4 bases from V and 5 from J, leaving 17 bases between them. The CDR3 DNA reads as TGCGCCAGCAGCGTTAGCGGTCCAGCGGGAGATACGCAGTATTTT. This sequence encodes CASSVSGPAGDTQYF.

This clonotype occurred a few times. V usage is TRBV19 and J usage is TRBJ2-6; the D is unclear. Germline V gene sequence: CDR1 LNHDA, CDR2 SQIVND (reference sequence). The V end lost 4 bases, the J end lost 4 bases, and 8 bases lay between the germline ends. This CDR3 contains 14 residues. The CDR3 nucleotides are TGTGCCAGTAGTAGTGGTTCCGGGGCCAACGTCCTGACTTTC. It translates to CASSSGSGANVLTF.

The chain has TRBV6-2 or TRBV6-3 and TRBJ1-4; no reliable D call. Germline values: CDR1 MNHEY, CDR2 SVGEGT. V lost 4 bases and J 7 bases, leaving 13 bases between the germline ends. This CDR3 is 14 amino acids long. CDR3 coding DNA: TGTGCCAGCAGTTCCGGGCAGGCCGCTGAAAAACTGTTTTTT. It specifies CASSSGQAAEKLFF.

This clonotype was recorded a few times. The rearrangement uses TRBV20-1 and TRBJ2-1; D might be TRBD2 (7 bases). The length of the CDR3 is 14 residues. Trimming shortened V by 4 bases and J by 2 bases, and 12 bases separated the two germline ends. Germline CDR1 DFQATT, CDR2 SNEGSKA (reference sequence). The CDR3 loop reads CSAKGGFAYNEQFF. CDR3 in DNA: TGCAGTGCTAAGGGGGGGTTCGCCTACAATGAGCAGTTCTTC.